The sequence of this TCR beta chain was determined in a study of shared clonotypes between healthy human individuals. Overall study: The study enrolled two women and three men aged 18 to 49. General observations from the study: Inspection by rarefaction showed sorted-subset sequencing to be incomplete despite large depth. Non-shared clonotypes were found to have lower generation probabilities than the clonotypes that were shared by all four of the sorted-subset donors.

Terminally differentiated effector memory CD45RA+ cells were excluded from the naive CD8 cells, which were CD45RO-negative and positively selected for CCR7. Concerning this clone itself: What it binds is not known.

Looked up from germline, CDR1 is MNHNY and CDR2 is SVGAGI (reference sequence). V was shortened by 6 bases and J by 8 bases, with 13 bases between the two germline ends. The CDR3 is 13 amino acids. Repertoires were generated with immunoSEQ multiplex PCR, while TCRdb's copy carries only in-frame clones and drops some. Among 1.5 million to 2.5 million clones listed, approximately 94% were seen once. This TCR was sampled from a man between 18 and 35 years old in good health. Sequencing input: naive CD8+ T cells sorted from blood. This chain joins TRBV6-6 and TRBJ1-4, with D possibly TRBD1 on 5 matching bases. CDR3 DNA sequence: TGTGCCAGCAGCTGGACATCCCGAGAAAAACTGTTTTTT. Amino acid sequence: CASSWTSREKLFF.